The present entry profiles one T cell receptor (beta chain) with its context. This specimen belongs to a study of blood T cell repertoires in COVID-19. Across the whole study: Some COVID-19 samples were acute and others convalescent; all came from the United States, Italy and Spain. T cells, B-cell-depleted T cells, or PBMCs provided the cDNA or gDNA that served as material.

CDR1 and CDR2 (germline): SGHTA, FQGNSA. The CDR3 has 14 residues. V lost 3 bases and J lost 0, with 7 bases in between. TCRdb keeps only in-frame clones here, not all; method: immunoSEQ multiplex PCR. The data show approximately 300,000 clones, about 83% seen once. The chain couples TRBV7-2 to TRBJ2-3; D not certain. Material for sequencing was peripheral blood. The receptor was derived from a woman between 50 and 59 years old with acute or convalescent COVID-19. CDR3 protein: CASSFSTSTDTQYF. The CDR3 region has the DNA TGTGCCAGCAGCTTTTCGACTAGCACAGATACGCAGTATTTT.